The clone carrying this T cell receptor beta chain was counted only a few times. The data belong to a study of cytomegalovirus exposure and HLA in healthy donors. At the level of the study: An earlier analysis identified 95 million to 120 million unique TCR beta sequences in about 200 million T cells.

Primers: 60 Vbeta forward and 13 Jbeta reverse. Generated by immunoSEQ multiplex PCR, the TCRdb table keeps only in-frame clones and is missing some. The profile shows about 220,000 clones, approximately 82% of them singletons. The CDR3 is 13 residues long. V dropped 3 bases and J dropped 0 bases, with 2 bases sitting between them. Germline V CDR1 and CDR2: MDHEN, SYDVKM. The specimen sequenced was PBMCs. The V and J genes are TRBV28 and TRBJ1-4; D not resolved. The TCR originated in a man younger than 35 in good health and CMV-seronegative. The CDR3 nucleotides read TGTGCCAGCAGTTTCTCAACTAATGAAAAACTGTTTTTT. Amino acid sequence: CASSFSTNEKLFF.